This T cell receptor beta chain was found in a study of CD8+ T cells in alopecia areata. Study-level results: Normal skin's resident alphabeta T cells are sequenced alongside lesional scalp T cells. Scalp and blood samples kept many expanded lesional clones throughout tofacitinib.

Of note for this clone: The antigen remains undetermined.

Once RNA had been extracted, it was reverse transcribed into cDNA to act as the sequencing template. Profiling relied on immunoSEQ multiplex PCR, and the TCRdb table lists in-frame clones only, not all of them. The sample includes 130,000 or so clones, around 86% of them seen just once. The CDR3 has 13 amino acids. V was pared by 3 bases and J by 2 bases, with 6 bases between. CDR1 is SGDLS, CDR2 YYNGEE, per germline. Treatment described: oral pan-JAK inhibitor, 5-10 mg twice daily. Both peripheral blood and punch biopsies of lesional scalp skin were obtained from patients who had alopecia areata. The sequence was obtained from a human donor with alopecia areata. V gene TRBV9 combines with J gene TRBJ1-5; TRBD1 might be the D (5 bases). The specimen comprised CD8+ T cells sorted from blood, sampled at week 4, from a patient treated with tofacitinib. CDR3 residues: CASSAGGNQPQHF. For the CDR3, the DNA is TGTGCCAGCAGCGCGGGGGGCAATCAGCCCCAGCATTTT. Full variable domain (rest looked up from reference TRBV9 and TRBJ1-5): DSGVTQTPKHLITATGQRVTLRCSPRSGDLSVYWYQQSLDQGLQFLIQYYNGEERAKGNILERFSAQQFPDLHSELNLSSLELGDSALYFCASSAGGNQPQHFGDGTRLSIL.